This is a list of T cell receptor beta chains from one sample in a study of blood T cell repertoires in COVID-19. TCRdb keeps only in-frame clones here, not all; method: immunoSEQ multiplex PCR. The data contain around 40,000 clones, 79% of them singletons. Sequencing was carried out using peripheral blood. These TCRs come from a man between 65 and 80 years old with acute or convalescent COVID-19. Both conserved end residues are part of each CDR3. Fields, in order: V gene, CDR3 protein.

TRBV10-3	CAISEPQGWNTQYF
TRBV13	CASSLGLRPTADEQYF
TRBV2	CASSGSLGQHASGNTIYF
TRBV7-9	CASSSMGGSYEQYF
TRBV5-4	CASSLQLPSASGANVLTF
TRBV3-1/TRBV3-2	CASSYSGTGGYEQYF
TRBV7-2	CASSLALGGSYNEQFF
TRBV29-1	CSAERQGAGEKLFF
TRBV9	CASSGPGEQYF
TRBV28	CASSSGQGALAEAFF
TRBV11-2	CASSPPEAGSGRRFF
TRBV28	CASSFTNYGYTF
TRBV7-6	CASSLGSSGYSSYEQYF
TRBV28	CASSLWGQDSHEQYF
TRBV7-9	CASSLQGMNTEAFF
TRBV6-6	CASRTGAAYEQYF
TRBV27	CASSTRGSGTQETQYF
TRBV24-1	CATSDLQGYNEQFF
TRBV7-2	CASSSPSASGSRGNEQFF
TRBV19	CASGAGQGGNEQFF
TRBV5-1	CASSLAVSIEPSGNTIYF
TRBV4-3	CASSVSLQGVNEKLFF
TRBV5-1	CASSPAREQYF
TRBV11-3	CASSEGGFTDTQYF
TRBV11-2	CASSLVVGLHNGEQFF
TRBV7-9	CASSFTGGLKETQYF
TRBV6-5	CASKEVGRGAFF
TRBV5-4	CASSPGLAGGLYEQYF
TRBV28	CASSLGGTSGNTIYF
TRBV28	CASSLPRTSGDDEQYF
TRBV27	CASSSPGDYNEKLFF
TRBV7-3	CASSLGHIPYEQYF
TRBV24-1	CATSDPTGVQPQHF
TRBV7-9	CASSLGGQGFNEQFF